The 21 T cell receptor beta chains reported below all come from one sample, sequenced in a study of shared clonotypes between healthy human individuals. Only in-frame clones appear in the TCRdb table, and some are missing; sequencing was by immunoSEQ multiplex PCR. The repertoire holds under 1,900,000 clones, with around 98.5% as singletons. The sequenced material came from naive CD4+ T cells sorted from blood. Regarding subset: CD45RA+ positively selected. The receptors originated from a man aged 25 to 40 in good health.

In this sample, this clone turned up once. The chain has TRBV5-1 and TRBJ2-3, with 8 bases matching TRBD2. CDR3 size: 14 residues. Germline values: CDR1 SGHRS, CDR2 YFSETQ. Germline trimming cut 6 bases from V and 3 bases from J; bases unmatched to any gene: 6. CDR3 sequence: CASMTGGLTDTQYF. For the CDR3, the DNA is TGCGCCAGCATGACGGGAGGGCTTACAGATACGCAGTATTTT.

The chain is built from TRBV5-4 and TRBJ1-2, with TRBD1 matching 12 bases. Germline V lookup: CDR1 SGHNT, CDR2 YYREEE (reference sequence). Trimming took 5 bases from V and 3 from J; bases not matched to a gene: 5. The CDR3 totals 15 residues. The CDR3 nucleotides read TGTGCCAGCAGACCGGGGACAGGGGGCGACTATGGCTACACCTTC. Protein sequence: CASRPGTGGDYGYTF.

V is TRBV12-2 and J is TRBJ2-2. TRBV12-2 is termed a pseudogene. The CDR3 contains 11 residues. The chain's CDR3 is CASRRAGELFF. The CDR3 DNA reads TGTGCAAGTCGTAGGGCCGGGGAGCTGTTTTTT.

V gene TRBV4-2 combines with J gene TRBJ2-2, with D uncertain. Germline V gene data show CDR1 as LGHNA and CDR2 as YNFKEQ. V was clipped by 1 base and J by 8 bases, with 8 bases between them. The CDR3 is 13 residues long. The CDR3 DNA is TGTGCCAGCAGCCAAGGTCTAGAAGGGGAGCTGTTTTTT. Translated, it gives CASSQGLEGELFF.

The chain employs TRBV14 and TRBJ2-1; no clear D gene. Trimming removed 1 base at V and 11 bases at J, with 6 bases between. Germline CDR1 and CDR2: SGHDN and FVKESK. There are 11 residues in the CDR3. The CDR3 DNA reads TGTGCCAGCAGCCAAGGAGCGAAGCAGTTCTTC. Amino acids: CASSQGAKQFF.

This chain joins TRBV10-3 and TRBJ2-2; no clear D. The CDR3 has 14 amino acids. Trimming removed 4 bases at V and 6 bases at J, with 12 bases between. Per germline, CDR1 ENHRY and CDR2 SYGVKD. CDR3 region: CAISVLVFAGELFF. DNA for the CDR3: TGTGCCATCAGTGTGTTGGTTTTCGCCGGGGAGCTGTTTTTT.

This clone was detected only once. The rearrangement uses TRBV18 and TRBJ2-5; 11 bases are a match to TRBD1. Germline trimming cut 3 bases from V and 2 bases from J; bases unmatched to any gene: 5. The CDR3 contains 16 residues. Germline V CDR1 and CDR2: KGHSH, LQKENI. The CDR3 here is CASSPRDRGTQETQYF. The CDR3 DNA follows: TGTGCCAGCTCACCTCGGGACAGGGGGACGCAAGAGACCCAGTACTTC.

The V and J genes are TRBV5-4 and TRBJ2-7; 7 positions match TRBD1. J lost 0 bases, V lost 5 bases, and 8 bases had no gene match. The CDR3 has 15 residues. Germline V gene data show CDR1 as SGHNT and CDR2 as YYREEE (reference sequence). The DNA of the CDR3 is TGTGCCAGCAGTCTCAGACAGGGAGACTCCTACGAGCAGTACTTC. Protein sequence: CASSLRQGDSYEQYF.

Comments on this clone: Different DNA sequences within this sample yield the same CDR3. The chain uses TRBV15 and TRBJ2-7; weak D call: TRBD1 (5 bases). Germline V gene lookup returns CDR1 LNHNV and CDR2 YYDKDF (reference sequence). The CDR3 spans 13 residues. Trimming removed 0 bases from V and 4 bases from J, with 7 bases in between. The CDR3 region is CATSRDQGYEQYF. In DNA, the CDR3 is TGTGCCACCAGCAGAGATCAGGGTTACGAGCAGTACTTC.

The chain uses TRBV4-3 and TRBJ1-3; D is unclear. Trimming shortened V by 0 bases and J by 0 bases, and 9 bases separated the two germline ends. From germline, CDR1 is LGHNA and CDR2 YSLEER. This CDR3 region has 16 residues. CDR3 sequence: CASSQEPLFSGNTIYF. The DNA for the CDR3 is TGCGCCAGCAGCCAAGAACCGTTATTCTCTGGAAACACCATATATTTT.

The chain is built from TRBV23-1 and TRBJ2-7; D may be TRBD1 (6 bases). TRBV23-1 is classed as an ORF, of uncertain function. The CDR3 runs 18 residues. The V end lost 0 bases, the J end lost 3 bases, and 21 bases lay between the germline ends. The CDR3, as DNA: TGCGCCAGCAGTCAATCGGCCCTGACAGGTTTCTCGGGCTACGAGCAGTACTTC. Translating gives CASSQSALTGFSGYEQYF.

Comment on this clone: Other DNA sequences of this sample code for an identical CDR3. This sequence joins TRBV18 and TRBJ2-1; the match to TRBD2 covers 12 bases. The CDR3 is 15 residues long. Losses at the gene ends were 3 bases for V and 4 bases for J; bases not matched to a gene: 1. CDR1 KGHSH and CDR2 LQKENI come from the germline V gene. Written as DNA, the CDR3 is TGTGCCAGCTCACCTGGACTAGCGGGGTACAATGAGCAGTTCTTC. Residues: CASSPGLAGYNEQFF. Full variable domain (rest looked up from reference TRBV18 and TRBJ2-1): NAGVMQNPRHLVRRRGQEARLRCSPMKGHSHVYWYRQLPEEGLKFMVYLQKENIIDESGMPKERFSAEFPKEGPSILRIQQVVRGDSAAYFCASSPGLAGYNEQFFGPGTRLTVL.

This chain uses TRBV28 with TRBJ2-7; 8 bases align to TRBD1. CDR1 and CDR2 (germline): MDHEN, SYDVKM. The CDR3 is made up of 12 amino acids. V was pared by 5 bases and J by 6 bases, with 3 bases of the junction left unmatched. The DNA for the CDR3 is TGTGCCAGCAGTGAAACAGGGGGCGAGCAGTACTTC. This translates into CASSETGGEQYF.

The rearrangement uses TRBV5-4 and TRBJ2-1, with TRBD2 as a possible D gene (6 bases). The germline V gene has CDR1 SGHNT and CDR2 YYREEE (reference sequence). This CDR3 has 16 amino acids. V was clipped by 0 bases and J by 12 bases, with 22 bases between them. In DNA, the CDR3 is TGTGCCAGCAGCTTGGAAAGCGGGCGCCCTACCCTAGGGCAGTTCTTC. Its protein is CASSLESGRPTLGQFF.

This chain links TRBV18 with TRBJ2-7, with D possibly being TRBD1 or TRBD2 (6 bases each). Trimming cost V 3 bases and J 3 bases, with 12 bases left between them. The CDR3 spans 14 residues. The germline V gene encodes CDR1 KGHSH and CDR2 LQKENI. The CDR3 loop is CASSPRLGGYEQYF. The CDR3 bases are TGTGCCAGCTCACCCAGACTAGGGGGCTACGAGCAGTACTTC.

The chain employs TRBV7-8 and TRBJ1-1; D gene ambiguous. Germline CDR1 reads SGHVS; CDR2 reads FQNEAQ. The CDR3 totals 13 residues. Trimming took off 1 base at V and 4 bases at J, with 7 bases between the two ends. The CDR3, as DNA: TGTGCCAGCAGCTTAGGGGCAAGCACTGAAGCTTTCTTT. Protein sequence: CASSLGASTEAFF.

The chain recombines TRBV7-2 with TRBJ2-1; TRBD2 matches at 9 bases. This CDR3 region has 16 residues. Germline assignment: CDR1 SGHTA and CDR2 FQGNSA. Germline trimming cut 1 base from V and 2 bases from J; bases unmatched to any gene: 3. The chain's CDR3 is CASSLGLAGPYNEQFF. The CDR3, as DNA: TGTGCCAGCAGCTTAGGGCTAGCGGGACCCTACAATGAGCAGTTCTTC.

J is TRBJ2-3 and V is TRBV29-1, with 9 bases lining up with TRBD1. V lost 6 bases, J lost 8 bases, and 6 bases stayed unmatched. CDR1 SQVTM and CDR2 ANQGSEA come from the germline V gene. This CDR3 spans 12 amino acids. CDR3 in DNA: TGCAGCGTGGCACAGGGGGCGGGTACGCAGTATTTT. Translated: CSVAQGAGTQYF.

J is TRBJ2-2 and V is TRBV5-6, with D hard to call. V was shortened by 4 bases and J by 7 bases, with 8 bases between the two germline ends. Germline CDR1 is SGHDT and CDR2 is YYEEEE. This CDR3 comprises 12 residues. DNA of the CDR3: TGTGCCAGCAGCAAGGACGGCGGGGAGCTGTTTTTT. Protein: CASSKDGGELFF.

The rearrangement links TRBV7-2 to TRBJ1-1; no definite D call. This CDR3 has 14 residues. With 1 base removed from V and 0 bases from J, the gap between germline ends came to 6 bases. Germline CDR1 and CDR2: SGHTA and FQGNSA. The CDR3 nucleotides are TGTGCCAGCAGCTTAGTAGGCATGAACACTGAAGCTTTCTTT. It encodes CASSLVGMNTEAFF.

The V call is TRBV9, the J call TRBJ2-5, with a weak D call TRBD2 (5 bases). V gave up 0 bases and J gave up 1 base, with 13 bases separating them. CDR3 length: 16 residues. Germline V gene data show CDR1 as SGDLS and CDR2 as YYNGEE. This chain's CDR3 is CASSVEARRPQETQYF. The CDR3 coding sequence is TGTGCCAGCAGCGTAGAGGCGCGGAGGCCCCAAGAGACCCAGTACTTC.